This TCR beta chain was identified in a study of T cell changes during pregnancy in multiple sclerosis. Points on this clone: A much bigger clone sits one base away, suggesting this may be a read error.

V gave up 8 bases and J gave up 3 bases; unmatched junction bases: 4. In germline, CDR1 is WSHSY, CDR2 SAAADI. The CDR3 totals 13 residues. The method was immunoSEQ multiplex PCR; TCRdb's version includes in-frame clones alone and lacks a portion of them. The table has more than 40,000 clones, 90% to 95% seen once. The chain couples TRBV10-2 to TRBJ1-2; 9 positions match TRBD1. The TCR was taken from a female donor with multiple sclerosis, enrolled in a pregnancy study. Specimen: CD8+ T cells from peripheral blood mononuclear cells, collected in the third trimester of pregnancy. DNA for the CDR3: TGCGCCAGCCTAGGGACAGGGCACTATGGCTACACCTTC. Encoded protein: CASLGTGHYGYTF.